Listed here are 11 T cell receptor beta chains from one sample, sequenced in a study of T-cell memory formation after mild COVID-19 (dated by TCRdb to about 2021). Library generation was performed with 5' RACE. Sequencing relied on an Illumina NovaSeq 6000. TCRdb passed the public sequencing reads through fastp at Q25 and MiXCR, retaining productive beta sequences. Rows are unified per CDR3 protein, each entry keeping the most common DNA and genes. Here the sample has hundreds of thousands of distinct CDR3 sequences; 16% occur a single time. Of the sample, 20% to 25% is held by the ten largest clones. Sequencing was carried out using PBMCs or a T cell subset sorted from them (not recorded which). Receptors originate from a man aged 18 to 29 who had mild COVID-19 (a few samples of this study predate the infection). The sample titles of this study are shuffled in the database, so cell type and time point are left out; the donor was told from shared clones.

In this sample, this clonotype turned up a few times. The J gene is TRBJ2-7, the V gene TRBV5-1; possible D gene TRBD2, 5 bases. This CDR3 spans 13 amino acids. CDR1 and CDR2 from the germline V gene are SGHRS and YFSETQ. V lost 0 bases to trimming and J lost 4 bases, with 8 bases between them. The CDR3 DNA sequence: TGCGCCAGCAGCTTGGATCCGGGGTACGAGCAGTACGTC. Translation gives CASSLDPGYEQYV.

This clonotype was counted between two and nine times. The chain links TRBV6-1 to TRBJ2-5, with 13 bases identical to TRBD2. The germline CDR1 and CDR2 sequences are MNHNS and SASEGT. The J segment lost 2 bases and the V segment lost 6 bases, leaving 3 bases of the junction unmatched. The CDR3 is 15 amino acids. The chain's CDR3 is CASRGLAGEQETQYF. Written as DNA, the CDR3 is TGTGCCAGCAGAGGACTAGCGGGGGAGCAAGAGACCCAGTACTTC.

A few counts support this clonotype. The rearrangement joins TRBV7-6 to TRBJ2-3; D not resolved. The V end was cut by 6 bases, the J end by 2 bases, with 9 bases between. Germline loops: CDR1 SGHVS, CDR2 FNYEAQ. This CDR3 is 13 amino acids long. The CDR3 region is CASRPQSTDTQYF. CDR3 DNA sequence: TGTGCCAGCAGGCCACAGTCCACAGATACGCAGTATTTT.

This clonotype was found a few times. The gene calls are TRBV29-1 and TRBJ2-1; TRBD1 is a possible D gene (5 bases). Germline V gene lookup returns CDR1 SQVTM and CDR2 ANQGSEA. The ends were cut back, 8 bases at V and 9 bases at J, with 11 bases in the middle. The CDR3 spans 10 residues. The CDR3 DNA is TGCAGCTCTTATAGGGGTGAGCAGTTCTTC. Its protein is CSSYRGEQFF.

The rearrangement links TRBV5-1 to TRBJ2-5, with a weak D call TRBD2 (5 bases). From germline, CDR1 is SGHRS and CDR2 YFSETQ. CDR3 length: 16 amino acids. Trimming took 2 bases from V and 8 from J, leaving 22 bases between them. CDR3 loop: CASSLQHGENLRTQYF. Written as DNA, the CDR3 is TGCGCCAGCAGCTTACAACACGGGGAAAACCTGAGAACCCAGTACTTC.

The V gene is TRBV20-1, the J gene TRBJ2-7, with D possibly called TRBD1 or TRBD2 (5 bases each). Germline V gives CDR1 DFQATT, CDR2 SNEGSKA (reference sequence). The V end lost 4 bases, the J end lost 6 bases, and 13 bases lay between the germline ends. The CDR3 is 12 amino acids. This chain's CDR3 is CSAIMSGAEQYF. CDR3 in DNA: TGCAGTGCTATAATGTCCGGGGCCGAGCAGTACTTC.

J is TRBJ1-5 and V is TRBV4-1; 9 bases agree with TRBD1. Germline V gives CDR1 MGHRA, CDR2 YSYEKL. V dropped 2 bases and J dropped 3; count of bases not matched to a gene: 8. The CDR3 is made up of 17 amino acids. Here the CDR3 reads CASSQPRDRAPNQPQHF. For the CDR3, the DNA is TGCGCCAGCAGCCAACCTAGGGACAGGGCCCCCAATCAGCCCCAGCATTTT.

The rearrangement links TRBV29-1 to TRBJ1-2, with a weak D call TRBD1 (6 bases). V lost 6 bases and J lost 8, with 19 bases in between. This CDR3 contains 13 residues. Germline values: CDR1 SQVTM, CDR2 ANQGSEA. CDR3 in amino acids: CSVHRVEGDGYTF. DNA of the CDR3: TGCAGCGTACACAGGGTCGAGGGGGACGGCTACACCTTC.

DNA of the CDR3: TGTGCCAGCAGCCAGAGTAGGACTAGCCTCGCAGATACGCAGTATTTT. Protein: CASSQSRTSLADTQYF. V is TRBV4-2 and J is TRBJ2-3, with 8 bases aligning to TRBD2. Germline CDR1 is LGHNA and CDR2 is YNFKEQ. There are 16 residues in the CDR3. V dropped 3 bases and J dropped 4; count of bases not matched to a gene: 9.

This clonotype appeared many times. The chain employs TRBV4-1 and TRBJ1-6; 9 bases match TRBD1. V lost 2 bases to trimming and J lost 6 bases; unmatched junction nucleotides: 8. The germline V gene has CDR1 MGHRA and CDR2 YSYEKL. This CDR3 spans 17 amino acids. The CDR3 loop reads CASSQRQGDRFNSPLHF. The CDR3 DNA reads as TGCGCCAGCAGCCAAAGACAGGGGGATCGCTTTAATTCACCCCTCCACTTT.

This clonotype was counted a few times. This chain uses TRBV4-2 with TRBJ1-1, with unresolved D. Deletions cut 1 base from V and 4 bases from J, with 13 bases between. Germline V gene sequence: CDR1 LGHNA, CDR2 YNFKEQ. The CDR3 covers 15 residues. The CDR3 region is CASSQVGQPGTEAFF. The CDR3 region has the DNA TGTGCCAGCAGCCAAGTAGGTCAGCCCGGCACTGAAGCTTTCTTT.